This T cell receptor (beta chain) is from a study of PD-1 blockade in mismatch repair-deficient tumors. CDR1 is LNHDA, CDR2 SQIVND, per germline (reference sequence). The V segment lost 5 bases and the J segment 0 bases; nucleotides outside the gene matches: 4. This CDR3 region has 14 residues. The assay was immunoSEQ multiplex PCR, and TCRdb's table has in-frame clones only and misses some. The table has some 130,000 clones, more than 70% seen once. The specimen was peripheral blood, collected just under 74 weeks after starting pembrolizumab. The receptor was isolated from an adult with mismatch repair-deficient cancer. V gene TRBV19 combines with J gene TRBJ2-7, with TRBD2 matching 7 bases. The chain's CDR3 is CASSVSGVSYEQYF. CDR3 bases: TGTGCCAGTAGTGTGAGCGGGGTCTCCTACGAGCAGTACTTC.